Below, 32 T cell receptor beta chains from the same sample are listed, as sequenced in a study of vaccination and CD4 T cells after COVID-19. The treatment was: roughly 10-day PBMC culture with coronavirus spike peptide pools or control peptides (ViraFEST assay). An Oncomine TCR Beta short-read assay was used to sequence the DNA from cultured CD4+ T cells. TCRdb itself ran the PCR reads through MiXCR, one entry per CDR3 protein. Found here are several thousand distinct CDR3 sequences, roughly 23% of them singletons; the top ten hold roughly 20%. The antigens these receptors bind are not known. Input material: CD4+ T cells from blood, cultured in vitro. The source of these receptors is a human donor who had recovered from COVID-19.

V and J are TRBV20-1 and TRBJ1-5; 7 nucleotides match TRBD1. V was pared by 5 bases and J by 2 bases, with 6 bases of the junction left unmatched. CDR1 and CDR2 (germline): DFQATT, SNEGSKA (reference sequence). This CDR3 contains 14 residues. Written as DNA, the CDR3 is TGCAGTGCTTTGGCTGGACAGGGCAATCAGCCCCAGCATTTT. Translating it yields CSALAGQGNQPQHF.

This clonotype was seen only a few times. The V call is TRBV7-8, the J call TRBJ1-2; no clear D. The CDR3 is 16 amino acids. The germline V gene encodes CDR1 SGHVS and CDR2 FQNEAQ. V shed 5 bases and J shed 2 bases, with 18 bases lying between them. CDR3: CASSLSGREGNYGYTF. As DNA, the CDR3 is TGTGCCAGCAGCCTTTCGGGGAGGGAGGGAAACTATGGCTACACCTTC. Variable domain in full (rest from reference TRBV7-8 and TRBJ1-2): GAGVSQSPRYKVAKRGQDVALRCDPISGHVSLFWYQQALGQGPEFLTYFQNEAQLDKSGLPSDRFFAERPEGSVSTLKIQRTQQEDSAVYLCASSLSGREGNYGYTFGSGTRLTVV.

This chain links TRBV9 with TRBJ2-2; D unresolved. From germline, CDR1 is SGDLS and CDR2 YYNGEE. The CDR3 is 13 amino acids. Trimming stripped 0 bases from V and 4 bases from J, with 4 bases between. The CDR3 reads CASSVALTGELFF. CDR3 bases: TGTGCCAGCAGCGTAGCACTCACCGGGGAGCTGTTTTTT.

The V call is TRBV6-5, the J call TRBJ2-7; D may correspond to TRBD1 or TRBD2 (7 bases each). Germline values: CDR1 MNHEY, CDR2 SVGAGI. CDR3 length: 16 amino acids. Deletions cut 1 base from V and 2 bases from J, with 15 bases between. CDR3: CASSYFQGGGPYEQYF. CDR3 nucleotides: TGTGCCAGCAGTTACTTTCAGGGGGGGGGCCCCTACGAGCAGTACTTC.

This clonotype has just a few counts. V is TRBV6-1 and J is TRBJ2-2; possibly TRBD1 for D (6 bases). There are 12 residues in the CDR3. Trimming stripped 10 bases from V and 4 bases from J, with 10 bases between. CDR1 is MNHNS and CDR2 is SASEGT in the germline V gene. As DNA, the CDR3 is TGTGCCACCGCCAGGGGCACCGGGGAGCTGTTTTTT. Translated: CATARGTGELFF.

The genes are TRBV6-4 and TRBJ2-1, with a tentative D call TRBD1 (5 bases). Trimming cost V 0 bases and J 9 bases, with 6 bases left between them. The V gene's germline CDR1 is MRHNA and CDR2 SNTAGT. There are 12 residues in the CDR3. The CDR3 here is CASSDSRGEQFF. Here the CDR3 DNA reads TGTGCCAGCAGTGACTCAAGGGGTGAGCAGTTCTTC.

Regarding this clonotype: The junction shows a germline mismatch at one end, possibly a read error. This chain's CDR3 is CASSVATSGAPYQETQYF. In DNA, the CDR3 is TGTGCCAGCAGCGTAGCTACGTCGGGGGCCCCGTACCAAGAGACCCAGTACTTC. The chain is built from TRBV7-4 and TRBJ2-5; either TRBD1 or TRBD2 may supply D (6 bases each). CDR3 length equals 18 residues. Germline values: CDR1 SGHVT, CDR2 SQSDAQ.

This clonotype is categorized as medium-sized. The V gene is TRBV12-3 or TRBV12-4, the J gene TRBJ2-7; 7 bases line up with TRBD2. The CDR3 is 13 residues long. Trimming removed 2 bases from V and 4 bases from J; junction bases left unmatched: 2. The CDR3 spells CASSLLADYEQYF. The CDR3 DNA sequence: TGTGCCAGCAGTTTACTAGCGGATTACGAGCAGTACTTC.

This clonotype was found a few times. V and J are TRBV5-1 and TRBJ2-2; tentative D call: TRBD2 (7 bases). Germline loops: CDR1 SGHRS, CDR2 YFSETQ. The CDR3 is 12 residues long. CDR3: CAGGPGTGELFF. CDR3 sequence (DNA): TGCGCGGGGGGGCCGGGCACCGGGGAGCTGTTTTTT.

The chain recombines TRBV19 with TRBJ2-5; 9 bases line up with TRBD1. CDR1 LNHDA and CDR2 SQIVND come from the germline V gene (reference sequence). The CDR3 has 14 residues. Trimming removed 5 bases from V and 4 bases from J; junction bases left unmatched: 5. The CDR3 bases are TGTGCCAGTAGTGTTCCGGGACAGGGAGAGACCCAGTACTTC. Amino acid sequence: CASSVPGQGETQYF.

The J gene is TRBJ1-2, the V gene TRBV5-4; D is unresolved. Germline V CDR1 and CDR2: SGHNT, YYREEE (reference sequence). V lost 0 bases and J 8 bases, leaving 5 bases between the germline ends. The CDR3 has 11 residues. The CDR3 coding sequence is TGTGCCAGCAGCTTGGAACGGGGCTACACCTTC. This translates into CASSLERGYTF. Using reference TRBV5-4 and TRBJ1-2 for the parts outside the CDR3, the full variable domain is ETGVTQSPTHLIKTRGQQVTLRCSSQSGHNTVSWYQQALGQGPQFIFQYYREEENGRGNFPPRFSGLQFPNYSSELNVNALELDDSALYLCASSLERGYTFGSGTRLTVV.

By frequency in the sample, this clonotype is medium-sized. The J gene is TRBJ1-2, the V gene TRBV2, with unresolved D. The germline V gene has CDR1 SNHLY and CDR2 FYNNEI. There are 16 residues in the CDR3. Deletions cut 3 bases from V and 5 bases from J, with 19 bases between. In DNA form, the CDR3 reads TGTGCCAGCAGTGATGACGGTCGAGGGAGGGAGTATGGCTACACCTTC. Amino acid sequence: CASSDDGRGREYGYTF.

This chain connects TRBV5-1 to TRBJ1-1; TRBD1 might be the D (6 bases). The V and J ends lost 4 bases and 1 base respectively, with 17 bases between them. The germline gives CDR1 SGHRS, CDR2 YFSETQ. This CDR3 spans 16 amino acids. The CDR3 reads CASSLDSRSWNTEAFF. The CDR3 nucleotides are TGCGCCAGCAGCCTGGACAGCAGGTCCTGGAACACTGAAGCTTTCTTT.

This clonotype was counted a few times. The J gene is TRBJ1-2, the V gene TRBV30; 8 bases fit TRBD1. The germline V gene has CDR1 GTSNPN and CDR2 SVGIG (reference sequence). The ends lost 2 bases at V and 5 bases at J; junction bases unmatched: 1. The CDR3 is 12 amino acids. The CDR3 region is CAWSNRGYGYTF. The CDR3 DNA follows: TGTGCCTGGAGTAACAGGGGGTATGGCTACACCTTC.

By share of the sample, this clonotype is medium-sized. The rearrangement links TRBV20-1 to TRBJ1-2, with D perhaps matching TRBD1 (6 bases). Germline CDR1 DFQATT, CDR2 SNEGSKA (reference sequence). The CDR3 has 13 residues. The V end lost 3 bases, the J end lost 7 bases, and 15 bases lay between the germline ends. The CDR3 DNA reads TGCAGTGCTAGTGTGATCAGGGGATCTGGCTACACCTTC. Translating gives CSASVIRGSGYTF.

The rearrangement links TRBV7-8 to TRBJ2-1; weak D call: TRBD2 (7 bases). The CDR3 totals 16 residues. The V end lost 1 base, the J end lost 6 bases, and 16 bases lay between the germline ends. CDR1 is SGHVS, CDR2 FQNEAQ, per germline. CDR3 coding DNA: TGTGCCAGCAGCTTAGTAGGGGGGGGGCGTCTCAATGAGCAGTTCTTC. This codes for CASSLVGGGRLNEQFF. The whole variable domain, remainder taken from reference TRBV7-8 and TRBJ2-1, is GAGVSQSPRYKVAKRGQDVALRCDPISGHVSLFWYQQALGQGPEFLTYFQNEAQLDKSGLPSDRFFAERPEGSVSTLKIQRTQQEDSAVYLCASSLVGGGRLNEQFFGPGTRLTVL.

The V gene is TRBV20-1, the J gene TRBJ2-7, with TRBD2 identical over 8 bases. The germline gives CDR1 DFQATT, CDR2 SNEGSKA (reference sequence). The CDR3 sequence is 14 residues long. Trimming removed 5 bases from V and 3 bases from J; junction bases left unmatched: 9. The CDR3 sequence is CSAGPGTRVYEQYF. The CDR3 DNA follows: TGCAGTGCTGGTCCCGGGACTAGGGTCTACGAGCAGTACTTC.

This clonotype is medium-sized (0.01 to 0.1%) within its sample. The chain recombines TRBV19 with TRBJ1-5; 7 bases are shared with TRBD1. Trimming removed 4 bases from V and 3 bases from J; junction bases left unmatched: 9. CDR3 length: 16 amino acids. The V gene's germline CDR1 is LNHDA and CDR2 SQIVND (reference sequence). The CDR3 bases are TGTGCCAGTAGTAGGAGGGGGCGAGGGGCCAATCAGCCCCAGCATTTT. This gives the protein CASSRRGRGANQPQHF.

J is TRBJ2-7 and V is TRBV6-4, with TRBD1 matching 8 bases. CDR1 MRHNA and CDR2 SNTAGT come from the germline V gene. This CDR3 is 15 amino acids long. V shed 3 bases and J 2 bases; nucleotides not matched to a gene: 6. CDR3 sequence (DNA): TGTGCCAGCAGTGAGATAGGACAGGGACCCTACGAGCAGTACTTC. It codes for CASSEIGQGPYEQYF.

The J gene is TRBJ2-3, the V gene TRBV6-1; tentative D call: TRBD1 (5 bases). The CDR3 extends over 12 amino acids. Germline V gene sequence: CDR1 MNHNS, CDR2 SASEGT. Trimming stripped 6 bases from V and 1 base from J, with 5 bases between. Here the CDR3 DNA reads TGTGCCAGCAGAGGGGGCACAGATACGCAGTATTTT. Encoded protein: CASRGGTDTQYF.

The rearrangement uses TRBV4-1 and TRBJ1-2; no clear D. The CDR3 length is 17 residues. The V gene lost 5 bases and the J gene lost 5 bases, with 24 bases spanning the gap. Germline CDR1 is MGHRA and CDR2 is YSYEKL. CDR3 DNA sequence: TGCGCCAGCAGCTTGAGCGGACTGGACCCAACGAATTATGGCTACACCTTC. As protein: CASSLSGLDPTNYGYTF.

This sequence joins TRBV5-3 and TRBJ1-1, with D perhaps TRBD1 (6 bases). TRBV5-3 is placed among ORFs of uncertain function. The ends were cut back, 1 base at V and 2 bases at J, with 15 bases in the middle. CDR3 length: 16 residues. CDR3 bases: TGTGCCAGAAGCTTGAAGCCGGGACACGGAAACACTGAAGCTTTCTTT. Amino acid sequence: CARSLKPGHGNTEAFF.

By sample share, this clonotype is medium-sized. The chain joins TRBV6-1 to TRBJ2-2, with D perhaps assigned TRBD1 or TRBD2 (5 bases each). This CDR3 has 14 residues. Germline CDR1 is MNHNS and CDR2 is SASEGT. V was trimmed by 4 bases and J by 6 bases, leaving 12 bases between them. This CDR3 reads CASSVGMGAGELFF. CDR3 nucleotide sequence: TGTGCCAGCAGTGTGGGCATGGGGGCCGGGGAGCTGTTTTTT.

The chain employs TRBV20-1 and TRBJ2-2; 10 bases are shared with TRBD1. Germline CDR1 and CDR2: DFQATT and SNEGSKA (reference sequence). The CDR3 is 13 residues long. The V segment lost 5 bases and the J segment 4 bases; nucleotides outside the gene matches: 1. CDR3 region: CSARTGGTGELFF. In nucleotides, the CDR3 is TGCAGTGCTCGGACAGGGGGCACCGGGGAGCTGTTTTTT.

The rearrangement links TRBV18 to TRBJ1-3, with D possibly TRBD1 on 6 matching bases. The CDR3 is 13 amino acids. V lost 5 bases and J 4 bases, leaving 9 bases between the germline ends. Germline loops: CDR1 KGHSH, CDR2 LQKENI. The CDR3 loop reads CASSTGYGNTIYF. The CDR3 DNA is TGTGCCAGCTCAACAGGGTACGGAAACACCATATATTTT.

This clonotype is classed as medium-sized (0.01 to 0.1%). The chain combines TRBV27 with TRBJ1-1, with D unclear. The CDR3 is 13 residues long. The germline gives CDR1 MNHEY, CDR2 SMNVEV (reference sequence). Deletions cut 6 bases from V and 4 bases from J, with 12 bases between. CDR3 amino acids: CASSLLGLTEAFF. The CDR3 bases are TGTGCCAGCAGCCTGCTGGGCCTCACTGAAGCTTTCTTT.

CDR3 in DNA: TGCGCCAGCAGCCTAGGGGACAGGGGAAGAGGCTACACCTTC. Encoded protein: CASSLGDRGRGYTF. This sequence joins TRBV5-1 and TRBJ1-2; 10 positions match TRBD1. Per the germline V gene, CDR1 is SGHRS and CDR2 is YFSETQ. The ends lost 4 bases at V and 8 bases at J; junction bases unmatched: 8. There are 14 residues in the CDR3.

The chain has TRBV6-1 and TRBJ2-7; 8 bases match TRBD1. The CDR3 sequence is 18 residues long. Looked up from germline, CDR1 is MNHNS and CDR2 is SASEGT. V shed 4 bases, J shed 5 bases, and the junction held 19 bases outside the gene matches. The CDR3 here is CASSVSNTGGQVQNEQYF. In DNA, the CDR3 is TGTGCCAGCAGTGTTTCTAATACCGGGGGACAGGTGCAGAACGAGCAGTACTTC.

The chain carries TRBV6-5 and TRBJ2-7; D is uncertain. The V and J ends lost 2 bases and 2 bases respectively, with 16 bases between them. CDR1 and CDR2 (germline): MNHEY, SVGAGI. This CDR3 region has 16 residues. CDR3 bases: TGTGCCAGCAGTTACACCTCACTGGGTTGGACCTACGAGCAGTACTTC. Protein product: CASSYTSLGWTYEQYF.

V gene TRBV6-1 combines with J gene TRBJ1-1; D is perhaps TRBD1 (6 bases). CDR1 and CDR2 from the germline V gene are MNHNS and SASEGT. V lost 7 bases and J 1 base, leaving 13 bases between the germline ends. The CDR3 has 14 amino acids. As DNA, the CDR3 is TGTGCCAGCATGGACAGATGGGGGAACACTGAAGCTTTCTTT. Protein: CASMDRWGNTEAFF.

This clonotype was seen more than once but under ten times. This sequence joins TRBV7-9 and TRBJ2-7, with 10 bases identical to TRBD2. V gave up 1 base and J gave up 6 bases; unmatched junction bases: 9. Germline values: CDR1 SEHNR, CDR2 FQNEAQ (reference sequence). The CDR3 has 16 residues. The CDR3 DNA reads as TGTGCCAGCAGCTTAGTGGGAGCGGGGGGGCCCCTCGAGCAGTACTTC. As protein: CASSLVGAGGPLEQYF.

This clonotype was counted a few times. The chain couples TRBV7-9 to TRBJ2-3, with 7 bases matching TRBD2. The CDR3 has 15 residues. With 5 bases clipped from V and 8 bases from J, the junction kept 13 bases outside the gene matches. Germline lookup yields CDR1 SEHNR and CDR2 FQNEAQ (reference sequence). The CDR3 nucleotides are TGTGCCAGCAGCCCCCTAGCGGCTAATTCGGGTACGCAGTATTTT. Translated: CASSPLAANSGTQYF. Complete variable domain (other parts from reference TRBV7-9 and TRBJ2-3): DTGVSQNPRHKITKRGQNVTFRCDPISEHNRLYWYRQTLGQGPEFLTYFQNEAQLEKSRLLSDRFSAERPKGSFSTLEIQRTEQGDSAMYLCASSPLAANSGTQYFGPGTRLTVL.